This is a list of T cell receptor beta chains from one sample in a study of T-cell reconstitution after alpha-beta-depleted transplantation in children. TCRdb recomputed calls from the PCR reads with MiXCR, one row per CDR3 protein. The table includes about 400,000 distinct CDR3 sequences, about a fifth detected once. Sequencing was performed on PBMCs from the stem cell graft donor, taken from the stem cell graft. Receptors were obtained from a human donor who donated a stem cell graft to a child with acute myeloid leukemia. Both conserved end residues are part of each CDR3. Fields, in order: clone size, J gene, D gene, V gene, CDR3 DNA, CDR3 protein. The D gene is left open where the match is weak. Only some rows state a clone size, as once, few, many or a class for expanded clones.

- | TRBJ1-3 | - | TRBV9 | TGTGCCAGCAGCGAGGGAGGGGTTTATGGAAACACCATATATTTT | CASSEGGVYGNTIYF
many | TRBJ2-1 | TRBD2 | TRBV12-3/TRBV12-4 | TGTGCCAGCAGTTTAGCCCTCGGGCGGGAGTCCTACAATGAGCAGTTCTTC | CASSLALGRESYNEQFF
few | TRBJ2-1 | TRBD2 | TRBV20-1 | TGCAGTGCTGGGCTGACTAGCGGGGGACACAATGAGCAGTTCTTC | CSAGLTSGGHNEQFF
- | TRBJ1-2 | - | TRBV12-3/TRBV12-4 | TGTGCCAGCAGTTTAAGGACAGCGACCAACTATGGCTACACCTTC | CASSLRTATNYGYTF
- | TRBJ2-2 | TRBD1 | TRBV12-3/TRBV12-4 | TGTGCCAGCAGGTCTCCGGGACAGGGGTTTCACACCGGGGAGCTGTTTTTT | CASRSPGQGFHTGELFF
- | TRBJ2-7 | TRBD2 | TRBV15 | TGTGCCACCAGCAGATTAGCGGGGGGCTCCTACGAGCAGTACTTC | CATSRLAGGSYEQYF
- | TRBJ1-3 | - | TRBV2 | TGTGCCAGCAGTGTTCAGGTCACCATATATTTT | CASSVQVTIYF
- | TRBJ2-1 | TRBD1 | TRBV10-3 | TGTGCCATCAGTGAGTCACTAACCATGCAGGGGGATGAGCAGTTCTTC | CAISESLTMQGDEQFF
many | TRBJ2-4 | - | TRBV28 | TGTGCCAGCAGCACTACAGGTCTACAGGCATCCAAAAACATTCAGTACTTC | CASSTTGLQASKNIQYF
few | TRBJ2-3 | - | TRBV7-9 | TGTGCCAGCAGCTTAGTAGGTCCAGATACGCAGTATTTT | CASSLVGPDTQYF
- | TRBJ2-5 | - | TRBV20-1 | TGCAGTGCTAGAGACGGGAAGGGGGAGACCCAGTACTTC | CSARDGKGETQYF
- | TRBJ2-3 | TRBD2 | TRBV7-9 | TGTGCCAGCAGCGAGGGACTAGCGGGAGAAACAGATACGCAGTATTTT | CASSEGLAGETDTQYF
- | TRBJ1-5 | - | TRBV4-1 | TGCGCCAGCAGCCAAGTGACGGGCAATCAGCCCCAGCATTTT | CASSQVTGNQPQHF
few | TRBJ1-5 | TRBD1 | TRBV15 | TGTGCCACCAGCAGAGATCGGGCAGGGGGTTTTCAGCCCCAGCATTTT | CATSRDRAGGFQPQHF
many | TRBJ2-1 | TRBD2 | TRBV7-9 | TGTGCCAGCAGCTCTCCCCTAGCGGGAGGGTACAATGAGCAGTTCTTC | CASSSPLAGGYNEQFF
- | TRBJ2-5 | - | TRBV4-2 | TGTGCCAGCAGCCAAGAAGACAGGCCTTCAGAGACCCAGTACTTC | CASSQEDRPSETQYF
- | TRBJ2-1 | - | TRBV24-1 | TGTGCCACCAGTGATGGGAACTCCTACAATGAGCAGTTCTTC | CATSDGNSYNEQFF
many | TRBJ2-7 | - | TRBV7-9 | TGTGCCAGCATCGAGGGGTACGAGCAGTACTTC | CASIEGYEQYF
- | TRBJ2-5 | TRBD2 | TRBV29-1 | TGCAGCGTTGATCTTAGCGGGAGTCGTATTGAGACCCAGTACTTC | CSVDLSGSRIETQYF
- | TRBJ2-3 | - | TRBV4-3 | TGCGCCAGCAGCCAAGATCCAGCGGGCCGCACAGATACGCAGTATTTT | CASSQDPAGRTDTQYF
few | TRBJ1-6 | TRBD1 | TRBV6-1 | TGTGCCAGCACCAAGGGGACAGCAAATTCACCCCTCCACTTT | CASTKGTANSPLHF
few | TRBJ1-2 | - | TRBV29-1 | TGCAGCGTTGGGGAGGGGCAAGATGGCTACACCTTC | CSVGEGQDGYTF
- | TRBJ2-1 | TRBD2 | TRBV20-1 | TGCAGTGCTAGAGCGTTTAGCGGGACCTACAATGAGCAGTTCTTC | CSARAFSGTYNEQFF
many | TRBJ1-1 | - | TRBV6-1 | TGTGCCAGCAGCCCGGACGGAGCGGGCGTTGAAGCTTTCTTT | CASSPDGAGVEAFF
many | TRBJ2-5 | - | TRBV20-1 | TGCAGTGCTAAGGGGGCCCAGTACTTC | CSAKGAQYF
many | TRBJ2-5 | - | TRBV20-1 | TGCAGTGCTAGAGCTCTTAAAGGACTCCAAGAGACCCAGTACTTC | CSARALKGLQETQYF
- | TRBJ2-5 | - | TRBV12-3/TRBV12-4 | TGTGCCAGCCGGAAGGGGGAGACCCAGTACTTC | CASRKGETQYF
- | TRBJ2-7 | TRBD2 | TRBV20-1 | TGCAGTGCTAGAGAAGTTGTACTAGCGGGGCAGTACTTC | CSAREVVLAGQYF
- | TRBJ2-2 | - | TRBV7-3 | TGTGCCAGCAGCTTATCTCCCGACACCGGGGAGCTGTTTTTT | CASSLSPDTGELFF
few | TRBJ1-2 | - | TRBV20-1 | TGCAGTGCTTCCGCGGGGGTTGGGGGAACCGCCTATGGCTACACCTTC | CSASAGVGGTAYGYTF
- | TRBJ2-5 | - | TRBV9 | TGTGCCAGCAGCGTAGGGGCAGGGGGGCCCATTCGCCAAGAGACCCAGTACTTC | CASSVGAGGPIRQETQYF
many | TRBJ2-2 | TRBD1 | TRBV20-1 | TGCAGTGCTAGAATTGGGACAGGGGGGAGCGGGGAGCTGTTTTTT | CSARIGTGGSGELFF
many | TRBJ2-3 | TRBD2 | TRBV5-1 | TGCGCCAGCAGCTTCCACCCTCCGGCGGGAGCTAGCACAGATACGCAGTATTTT | CASSFHPPAGASTDTQYF
- | TRBJ2-3 | TRBD1 | TRBV20-1 | TGCAGTGCTAGATTGGGGACAGCCTTAGGAGATACGCAGTATTTT | CSARLGTALGDTQYF
- | TRBJ2-7 | - | TRBV5-5 | TGTGCCAGCAGCCGGCAAAGGAACTACGAGCAGTACTTC | CASSRQRNYEQYF
- | TRBJ2-5 | - | TRBV6-2/TRBV6-3 | TGTGCCAGCAGTTCTTCTAGTTTTGAGACCCAGTACTTC | CASSSSSFETQYF
few | TRBJ1-1 | - | TRBV12-3/TRBV12-4 | TGTGCCAGCAGTTTAAGGGTTTTAGGCACTGAAGCTTTCTTT | CASSLRVLGTEAFF